Below, one T cell receptor (beta chain) is given with its context. Losses at the gene ends were 4 bases for V and 5 bases for J; bases not matched to a gene: 8. From germline, CDR1 is MNHEY and CDR2 SVGAGI. CDR3 length: 15 residues. These data come from a study of T cell repertoires in cytomegalovirus infection. TCRdb redid the calling of the reads with MiXCR, one entry per CDR3 protein. The repertoire holds 310,000 or so distinct CDR3 sequences, with 20% to 30% as singletons. The receptor was isolated from a human donor in good health (CMV status not recorded). Some clones in this sample may be carry-over from other donors' samples. This chain links TRBV6-5 with TRBJ1-2; 9 nucleotides agree with TRBD1. The sequencing sample was made of PBMCs. The CDR3 DNA follows: TGTGCCAGCAGTTCGCGTCCGGGACAGGGATATGGCTACACCTTC. Translating gives CASSSRPGQGYGYTF.